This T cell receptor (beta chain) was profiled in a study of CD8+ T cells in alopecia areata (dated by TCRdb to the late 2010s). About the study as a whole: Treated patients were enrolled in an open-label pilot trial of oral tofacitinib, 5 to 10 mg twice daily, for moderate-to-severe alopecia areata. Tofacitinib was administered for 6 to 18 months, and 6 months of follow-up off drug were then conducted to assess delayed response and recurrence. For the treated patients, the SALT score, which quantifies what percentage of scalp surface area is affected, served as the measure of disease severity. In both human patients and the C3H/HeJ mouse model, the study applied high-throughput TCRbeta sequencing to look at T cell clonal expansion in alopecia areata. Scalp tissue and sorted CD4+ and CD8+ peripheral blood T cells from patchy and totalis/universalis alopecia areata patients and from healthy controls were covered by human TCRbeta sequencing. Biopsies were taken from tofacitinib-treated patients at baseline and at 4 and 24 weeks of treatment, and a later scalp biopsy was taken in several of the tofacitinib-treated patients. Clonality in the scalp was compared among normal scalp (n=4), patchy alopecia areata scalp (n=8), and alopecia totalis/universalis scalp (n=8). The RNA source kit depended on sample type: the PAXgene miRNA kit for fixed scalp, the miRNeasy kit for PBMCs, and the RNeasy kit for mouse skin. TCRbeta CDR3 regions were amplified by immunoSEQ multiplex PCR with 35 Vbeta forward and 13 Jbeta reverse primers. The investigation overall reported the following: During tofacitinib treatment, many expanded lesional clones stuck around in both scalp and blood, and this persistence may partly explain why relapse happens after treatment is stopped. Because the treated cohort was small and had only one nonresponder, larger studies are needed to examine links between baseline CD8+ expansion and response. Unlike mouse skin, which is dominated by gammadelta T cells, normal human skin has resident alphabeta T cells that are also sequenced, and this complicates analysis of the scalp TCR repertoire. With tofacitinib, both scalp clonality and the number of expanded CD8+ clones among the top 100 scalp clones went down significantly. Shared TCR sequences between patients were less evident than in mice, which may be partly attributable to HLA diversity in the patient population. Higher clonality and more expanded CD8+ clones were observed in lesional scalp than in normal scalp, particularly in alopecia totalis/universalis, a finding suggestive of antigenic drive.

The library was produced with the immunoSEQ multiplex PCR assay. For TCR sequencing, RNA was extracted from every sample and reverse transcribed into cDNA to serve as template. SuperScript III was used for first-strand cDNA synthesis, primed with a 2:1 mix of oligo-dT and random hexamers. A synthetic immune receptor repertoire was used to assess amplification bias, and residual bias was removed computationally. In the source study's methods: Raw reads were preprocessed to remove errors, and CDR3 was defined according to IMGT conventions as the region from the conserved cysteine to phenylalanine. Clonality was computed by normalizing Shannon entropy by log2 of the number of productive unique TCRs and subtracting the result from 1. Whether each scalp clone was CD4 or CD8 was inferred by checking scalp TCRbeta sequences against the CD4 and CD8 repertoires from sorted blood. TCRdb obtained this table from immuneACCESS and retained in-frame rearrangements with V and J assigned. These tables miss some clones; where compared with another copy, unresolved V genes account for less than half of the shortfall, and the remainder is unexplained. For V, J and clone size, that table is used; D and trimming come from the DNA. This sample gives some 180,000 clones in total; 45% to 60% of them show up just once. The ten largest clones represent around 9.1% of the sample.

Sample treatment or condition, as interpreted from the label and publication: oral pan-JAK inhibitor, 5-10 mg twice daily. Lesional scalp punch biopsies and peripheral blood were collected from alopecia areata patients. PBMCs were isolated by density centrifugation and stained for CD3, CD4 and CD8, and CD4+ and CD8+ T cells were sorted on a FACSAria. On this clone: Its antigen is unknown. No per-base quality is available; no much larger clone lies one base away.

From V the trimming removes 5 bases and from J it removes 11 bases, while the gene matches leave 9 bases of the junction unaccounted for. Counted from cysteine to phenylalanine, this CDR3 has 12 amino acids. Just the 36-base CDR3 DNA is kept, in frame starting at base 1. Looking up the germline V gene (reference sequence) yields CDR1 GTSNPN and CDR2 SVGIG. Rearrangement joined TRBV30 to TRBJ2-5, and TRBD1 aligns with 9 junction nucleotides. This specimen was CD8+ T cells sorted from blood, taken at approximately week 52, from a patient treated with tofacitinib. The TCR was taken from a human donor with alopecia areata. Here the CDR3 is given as CAWGQGLGEQYF. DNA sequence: TGTGCCTGGGGACAGGGGTTGGGTGAGCAGTACTTC.